The clone carrying this TCR beta chain was counted a single time. Its antigen is as yet unknown. The data originate from a study of radiation and T cells in renal cell carcinoma. At the level of the study: Nephrectomy followed 15 Gy stereotactic body radiation by 4 weeks. Study-wide results and limits: Top tumor clonotypes rose in blood 2 weeks post-radiation, then contracted. Pretreatment tumor biopsies were lacking, so baseline clonotypes are unknown.

Clones were read by immunoSEQ multiplex PCR, and TCRdb kept only the in-frame ones, dropping some. The data hold 130,000 or so clones, with 75% to 90% observed a single time. Documented time point: baseline pretreatment blood. The treatment here: 15 Gy SBRT to primary tumor, nephrectomy 4 weeks later. The patient's renal cell carcinoma had clear cell pathology. Source: blood, taken from a patient whose treatment included radiotherapy and nephrectomy. The source of this sequence is a woman in her forties or fifties with renal cell carcinoma.

This CDR3 is CAISEVSLQGRGTEAFF. The DNA of the CDR3 is TGTGCCATCAGTGAAGTCAGTCTGCAGGGTCGGGGCACTGAAGCTTTCTTT. The V gene is TRBV10-3, the J gene TRBJ1-1, with D maybe TRBD1 (5 bases). CDR3 size: 17 residues. The V end lost 3 bases, the J end lost 4 bases, and 21 bases lay between the germline ends. Germline-derived CDR1 and CDR2 are ENHRY and SYGVKD.